This is a list of T cell receptor beta chains from one sample in a study of technical replicates of blood from several donors. Here immunoSEQ multiplex PCR was the method, and the copy in TCRdb shows in-frame clones only, minus some. This repertoire shows about 62,000 clones, roughly 89% found once; its top ten account for 4.8%. Sequenced sample: PBMCs. The receptors were gathered from a human donor in good health. Some clones in this sample may be carry-over from other donors' samples. The CDR3 runs from the conserved cysteine through the conserved F or W. The order of the fields is V gene, clone size, D gene, J gene, CDR3 protein, CDR3 DNA. The D gene is left open where the match is weak. Clone size is shown for a subset of rows, as once, few, many or a class of expanded clone.

TRBV5-4	-	TRBD2	TRBJ2-7	CASGRAADYEQYF	TGTGCCAGCGGGAGGGCAGCAGACTACGAGCAGTACTTC
TRBV10-3	-	TRBD1	TRBJ1-2	CAISDSDRAKTNYGYTF	TGTGCCATCAGTGACTCGGACAGGGCCAAGACTAACTATGGCTACACCTTC
TRBV5-4	-	TRBD1	TRBJ1-2	CASSRGTANYGYTF	TGTGCCAGCAGCCGGGGGACAGCTAACTATGGCTACACCTTC
TRBV5-1	-	-	TRBJ1-4	CASSLGLVSEKLFF	TGCGCCAGCAGTTTGGGGTTGGTGAGCGAAAAACTGTTTTTT
TRBV7-3	-	-	TRBJ2-3	CASSLSEQSTDTQYF	TGTGCCAGCAGCTTAAGTGAACAGAGCACAGATACGCAGTATTTT
TRBV19	-	-	TRBJ2-7	CASSIGHSTYEQYF	TGTGCCAGTAGTATCGGACACAGTACCTACGAGCAGTACTTC
TRBV7-3	-	-	TRBJ2-1	CASSLFQGPGEQFF	TGTGCCAGCAGCTTATTCCAGGGCCCTGGTGAGCAGTTCTTC
TRBV6-4	-	TRBD1	TRBJ2-3	CASSEAGQGADTQYF	TGTGCCAGCAGTGAGGCGGGACAGGGTGCAGATACGCAGTATTTT
TRBV5-1	-	-	TRBJ1-2	CASSWGVQIGDGYTF	TGCGCCAGCAGCTGGGGGGTCCAAATAGGGGATGGCTACACCTTC
TRBV30	-	TRBD1	TRBJ1-2	CAWSGGSGRGYGYTF	TGTGCCTGGAGTGGGGGGTCGGGCAGGGGGTATGGCTACACCTTC
TRBV19	-	-	TRBJ2-7	CASSMRGIDYEQYF	TGTGCCAGTAGTATGAGAGGGATAGACTACGAGCAGTACTTC
TRBV18	-	-	TRBJ1-2	CASSPPQEGLYGYTF	TGTGCCAGCTCACCACCACAGGAGGGGCTCTATGGCTACACCTTC
TRBV4-2	once	TRBD1	TRBJ2-7	CASSQQTGGTYEQYF	TGTGCCAGCAGCCAACAGACAGGGGGGACCTACGAGCAGTACTTC
TRBV7-8	-	-	TRBJ2-5	CASSPLAGVETQYF	TGTGCCAGCAGCCCACTGGCAGGGGTGGAGACCCAGTACTTC
TRBV15	-	-	TRBJ1-3	CATSTGRGVGGNTIYF	TGTGCCACCAGCACAGGAAGGGGTGTAGGTGGAAACACCATATATTTT
TRBV4-1	-	TRBD2	TRBJ2-5	CASRSRSGGGGETQYF	TGCGCCAGCCGCAGCCGATCGGGCGGCGGGGGGGAGACCCAGTACTTC
TRBV18	-	-	TRBJ2-7	CASSPSGLTYEQYF	TGTGCCAGCTCACCGTCGGGACTCACCTACGAGCAGTACTTC
TRBV27	-	TRBD1	TRBJ1-1	CASTIRQGGTEAFF	TGTGCCAGCACCATTAGACAGGGGGGGACTGAAGCTTTCTTT
TRBV7-2	-	TRBD1	TRBJ1-1	CASSEKGATEAFF	TGTGCCAGCAGCGAGAAGGGGGCCACTGAAGCTTTCTTT
TRBV5-4	-	-	TRBJ2-6	CASSIDSLRPSGANVLTF	TGTGCCAGCAGCATTGACTCCCTCCGGCCCAGTGGGGCCAACGTCCTGACTTTC
TRBV7-8	once	-	TRBJ1-5	CASSLRESQPQHF	TGTGCCAGCAGCCTCCGAGAGTCCCAGCCCCAGCATTTT
TRBV23-1	-	-	TRBJ2-1	CASSQWGVGSGPWKDNEQFF	TGCGCCAGCAGTCAATGGGGGGTGGGCTCGGGACCGTGGAAGGACAATGAGCAGTTCTTC
TRBV6-5	-	-	TRBJ2-1	CASSWRGQINEQFF	TGTGCCAGCAGTTGGAGGGGACAGATCAATGAGCAGTTCTTC
TRBV6-6	-	-	TRBJ1-3	CASRILSGNTIYF	TGTGCCAGCAGAATCCTCTCTGGAAACACCATATATTTT
TRBV4-1	-	-	TRBJ2-7	CASSPAGAGAYYEQYF	TGCGCCAGCAGCCCCGCCGGGGCGGGGGCCTATTACGAGCAGTACTTC
TRBV2	-	-	TRBJ2-1	CASSPGGEQFF	TGTGCCAGCTCCCCCGGCGGTGAGCAGTTCTTC
TRBV4-2	-	-	TRBJ1-6	CASSQLDLRGSPLHF	TGTGCCAGCAGCCAATTGGACCTCAGGGGTTCACCCCTCCACTTT
TRBV7-9	-	TRBD2	TRBJ2-1	CASSLETSYEQFF	TGTGCCAGCAGCTTAGAGACTAGCTATGAGCAGTTCTTC